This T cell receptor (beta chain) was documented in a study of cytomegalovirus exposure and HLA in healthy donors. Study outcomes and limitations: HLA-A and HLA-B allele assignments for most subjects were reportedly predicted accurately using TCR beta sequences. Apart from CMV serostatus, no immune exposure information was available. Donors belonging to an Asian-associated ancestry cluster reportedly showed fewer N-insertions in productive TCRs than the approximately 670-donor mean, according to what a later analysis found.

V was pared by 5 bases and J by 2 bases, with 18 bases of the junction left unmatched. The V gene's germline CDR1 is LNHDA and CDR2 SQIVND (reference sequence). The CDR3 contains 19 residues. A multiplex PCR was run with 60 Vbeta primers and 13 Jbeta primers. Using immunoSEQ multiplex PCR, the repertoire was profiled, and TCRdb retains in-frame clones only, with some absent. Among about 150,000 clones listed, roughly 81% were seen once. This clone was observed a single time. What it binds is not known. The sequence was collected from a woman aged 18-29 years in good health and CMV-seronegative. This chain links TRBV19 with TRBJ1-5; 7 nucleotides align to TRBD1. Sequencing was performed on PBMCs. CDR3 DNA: TGTGCCAGTAGTTCAGACTACAGGGGAAGGGGTCGGGGCAATCAGCCCCAGCATTTT. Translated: CASSSDYRGRGRGNQPQHF.